The present TCR beta chain was sequenced within a study of response to subunit inactivated influenza vaccine. TCRdb redid the calling of the RT-PCR reads with MiXCR, one entry per CDR3 protein. There are about 500,000 distinct CDR3 sequences in the sample; approximately 16% occur only once, and 2.5% to 3.5% lies in the top ten. The V gene's germline CDR1 is KGHDR and CDR2 SFDVKD. V lost 4 bases to trimming and J lost 2 bases, with 6 bases between them. There are 13 residues in the CDR3. Sequenced material: CD4+ T cells sorted from PBMCs, taken less than 30 months after vaccination. The V gene is TRBV24-1, the J gene TRBJ2-3; D not certain. The clonotype comes from a man between 50 and 75 years old who received an inactivated influenza vaccine. The CDR3 DNA reads as TGTGCCACCAGTGAGGGCCCCACAGATACGCAGTATTTT. Translated, it gives CATSEGPTDTQYF.